This TCR beta chain was sequenced for a study of blood T cell repertoires in COVID-19 (dated by TCRdb to 2018 to 2020). Broadly, across the study: Samples covering the acute and convalescent phases of COVID-19 were provided by collaborators in the United States, Italy and Spain. The material from the prospective study consisted of cDNA or gDNA derived from T cells, B-cell-depleted T cells, or PBMCs. Deeply sampled blood TCRbeta repertoires from subjects exposed to, actively infected with, or recovered from COVID-19 were included in the dataset. The repertoires were made available in a free public database intended to serve as a resource for research on the immune response to SARS-CoV-2. The samples were drawn from the first 160 participants of the ongoing ImmuneRACE study and from 1,254 subjects provided by 6 global collaborators. Sample metadata almost always included a de-identified subject ID, COVID-19 status, age in years and sex. Where available, HLA class I and class II types were taken from metadata supplied by the sample provider and were not determined by assay-based typing. Overall results and qualifications from the work: Clinical and demographic metadata were provided uncurated, with the amount varying by source and participant.

Enrolling through a virtual design, the prospective study's participants ranged in age from roughly 18 to 95 years and lived across about two dozen United States geographic areas. In the prospective study, cohorts were assigned on the basis of participant-reported clinical history obtained from a screening survey and a study questionnaire. In the prospective study, whole blood, serum and a nasopharyngeal or oropharyngeal swab were collected from each participant by mobile phlebotomists. Participants in the prospective study had the option to provide additional blood draws and questionnaires over a roughly 2-month period. Blood samples from the prospective study were shipped frozen or at room temperature prior to DNA extraction. Taken from the germline V gene, the CDR1 and CDR2 loops are SGHVS and FNYEAQ. The CDR3 measures 17 amino acids from cysteine to phenylalanine. Here the CDR3 DNA is all that survives: 51 bases in frame from base 1. The trim is 1 base for V and 1 base for J, with a gap of 15 bases between the germline ends.

The immunoSEQ Assay, a bias-controlled multiplex PCR, was used to amplify TCRbeta CDR3 regions from genomic DNA. As for how the authors treated the data: Within the assay, amplification of reference gene primers was used to estimate how many nucleated cells each sample contained. To quantify the absolute abundance of each unique TCRbeta CDR3 rearrangement, sequence reads were collapsed and filtered. For each sample, productive Simpson clonality was calculated as the square root of Simpson's diversity index across productive rearrangements. TCRdb limited this immuneACCESS table to in-frame rearrangements with V and J called. A share of clones is missing; checked studies link under half to unresolved V genes, and the rest is unexplained. The V and J calls and clone size are taken from that table; D and trimming were inferred from the DNA. The sample records 200,000 or so clones, approximately 80% of which are singletons. Of the sample, 6.5% to 9% falls within the top ten clones.

In regard to this clone: Its antigen remains unidentified. The record has no base qualities; no much larger clone is one base away.

The sequence links TRBV7-6 to TRBJ2-3, with TRBD2 as a weak D call on 7 bases. The clonotype was recovered from a middle-aged woman with acute COVID-19. Sequences were obtained from PBMCs or T cells enriched from blood (not recorded which). CDR3 reads: CASSLEGGGGRTDTQYF. The base sequence is TGTGCCAGCAGCTTAGAGGGGGGAGGGGGACGCACAGATACGCAGTATTTT.